This TCR beta chain was obtained from a study of Ad26.COV2.S vaccination and SARS-CoV-2 variants. In the study overall: Ad26.COV2.S shots went into the muscle once or twice, 56 days apart.

Generated by immunoSEQ multiplex PCR, the TCRdb table keeps only in-frame clones and is missing some. The data show around 400,000 clones, 89% seen once. Treatment of the sample: around 19 received Ad26.COV2.S at low or high dose, single or two shots; about 5 received placebo; per-sample allocation not given. Samples came from day 63 after the first vaccine or placebo injection. As its vector, the vaccine had Ad26, which expressed Wuhan-strain SARS-CoV-2 spike. This CDR3 spans 16 amino acids. V dropped 4 bases and J dropped 4; count of bases not matched to a gene: 7. Germline CDR1 is SGHRS and CDR2 is YFSETQ.

The material sequenced was peripheral blood, taken in a trial of Ad26.COV2.S vaccine versus placebo. This rearrangement joins TRBV5-1 to TRBJ2-1; the match to TRBD2 covers 11 bases. This clonotype originated in a person between 18 and 65 years old who received the Ad26.COV2.S COVID-19 vaccine or a placebo. CDR3 nucleotides: TGCGCCAGCAGCGTGACCCCTAGCGGGGGGTACAATGAGCAGTTCTTC. It specifies CASSVTPSGGYNEQFF.